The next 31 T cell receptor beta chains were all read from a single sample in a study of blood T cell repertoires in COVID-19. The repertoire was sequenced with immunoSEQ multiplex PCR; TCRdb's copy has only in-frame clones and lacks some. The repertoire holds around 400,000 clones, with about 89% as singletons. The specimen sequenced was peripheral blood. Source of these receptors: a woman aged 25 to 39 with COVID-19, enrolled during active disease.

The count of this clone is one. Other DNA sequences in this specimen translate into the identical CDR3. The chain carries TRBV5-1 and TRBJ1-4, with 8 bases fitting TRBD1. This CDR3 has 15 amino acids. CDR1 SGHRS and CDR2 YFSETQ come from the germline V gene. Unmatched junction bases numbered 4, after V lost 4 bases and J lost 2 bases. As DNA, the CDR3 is TGCGCCAGCAGCCCGACAGGGGCGACTAATGAAAAACTGTTTTTT. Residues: CASSPTGATNEKLFF.

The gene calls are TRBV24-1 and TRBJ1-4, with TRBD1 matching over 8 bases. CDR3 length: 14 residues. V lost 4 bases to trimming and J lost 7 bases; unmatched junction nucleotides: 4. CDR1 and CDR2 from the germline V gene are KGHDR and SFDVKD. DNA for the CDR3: TGTGCCACCAGTGACGCAGGGGGCAGTGAAAAACTGTTTTTT. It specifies CATSDAGGSEKLFF.

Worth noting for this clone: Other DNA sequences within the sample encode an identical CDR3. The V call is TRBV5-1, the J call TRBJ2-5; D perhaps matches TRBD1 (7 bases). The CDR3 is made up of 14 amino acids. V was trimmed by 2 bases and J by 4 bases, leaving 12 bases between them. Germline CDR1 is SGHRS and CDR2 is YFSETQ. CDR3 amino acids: CASSLGQGGETQYF. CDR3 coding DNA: TGCGCCAGCAGCTTAGGTCAGGGGGGAGAGACCCAGTACTTC.

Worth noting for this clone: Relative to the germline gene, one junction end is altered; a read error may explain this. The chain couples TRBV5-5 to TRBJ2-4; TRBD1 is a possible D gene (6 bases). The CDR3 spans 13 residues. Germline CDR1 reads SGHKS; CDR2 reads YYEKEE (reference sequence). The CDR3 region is CASSYGGGGAFHF. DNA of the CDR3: TGTGCCAGCAGCTACGGAGGTGGGGGCGCGTTTCACTTC.

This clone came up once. The CDR3 spells CAWSVGGRDTQYF. The CDR3 nucleotides read TGTGCCTGGAGTGTAGGAGGGAGGGATACGCAGTATTTT. The rearrangement joins TRBV30 to TRBJ2-3; TRBD2 is a possible D gene (6 bases). Trimming took 0 bases from V and 6 from J, leaving 10 bases between them. The CDR3 extends over 13 amino acids. Germline V gives CDR1 GTSNPN, CDR2 SVGIG (reference sequence).

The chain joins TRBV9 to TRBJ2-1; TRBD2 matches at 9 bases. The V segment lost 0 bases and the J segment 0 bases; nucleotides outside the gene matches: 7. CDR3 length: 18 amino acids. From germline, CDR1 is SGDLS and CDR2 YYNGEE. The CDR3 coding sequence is TGTGCCAGCAGCGTAGGAAATAGCGGGAGACACTCCTACAATGAGCAGTTCTTC. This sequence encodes CASSVGNSGRHSYNEQFF.

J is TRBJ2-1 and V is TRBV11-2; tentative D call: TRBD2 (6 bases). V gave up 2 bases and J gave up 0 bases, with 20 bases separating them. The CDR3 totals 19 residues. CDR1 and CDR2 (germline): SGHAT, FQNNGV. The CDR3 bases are TGTGCCAGCAGCTTAAGGGCGGGAAGTGATTCCAGCTCCTACAATGAGCAGTTCTTC. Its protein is CASSLRAGSDSSSYNEQFF.

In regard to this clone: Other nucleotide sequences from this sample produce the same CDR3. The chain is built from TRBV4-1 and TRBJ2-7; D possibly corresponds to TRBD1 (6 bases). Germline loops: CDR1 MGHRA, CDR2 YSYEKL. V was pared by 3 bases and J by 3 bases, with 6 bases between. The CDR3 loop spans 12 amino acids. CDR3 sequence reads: CASSQTGYEQYF. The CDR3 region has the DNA TGCGCCAGCAGCCAGACAGGCTACGAGCAGTACTTC.

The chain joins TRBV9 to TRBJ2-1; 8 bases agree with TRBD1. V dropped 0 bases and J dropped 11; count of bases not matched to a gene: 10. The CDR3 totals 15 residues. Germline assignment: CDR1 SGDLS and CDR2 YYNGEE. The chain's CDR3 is CASSVGTGPNSKQFF. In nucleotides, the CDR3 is TGTGCCAGCAGCGTAGGGACAGGGCCGAACTCCAAGCAGTTCTTC.

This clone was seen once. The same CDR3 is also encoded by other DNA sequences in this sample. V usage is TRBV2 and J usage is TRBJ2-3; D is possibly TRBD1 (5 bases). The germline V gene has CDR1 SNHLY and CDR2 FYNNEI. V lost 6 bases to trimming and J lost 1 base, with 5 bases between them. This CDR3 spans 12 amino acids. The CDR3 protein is CASRGGTDTQYF. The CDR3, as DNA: TGTGCCAGCAGAGGGGGCACAGATACGCAGTATTTT. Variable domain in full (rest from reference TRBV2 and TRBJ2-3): EPEVTQTPSHQVTQMGQEVILRCVPISNHLYFYWYRQILGQKVEFLVSFYNNEISEKSEIFDDQFSVERPDGSNFTLKIRSTKLEDSAMYFCASRGGTDTQYFGPGTRLTVL.

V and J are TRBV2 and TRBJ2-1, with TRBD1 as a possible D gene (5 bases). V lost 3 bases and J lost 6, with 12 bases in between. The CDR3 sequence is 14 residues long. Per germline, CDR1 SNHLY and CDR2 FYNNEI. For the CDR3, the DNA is TGTGCCAGCAGTGATCAGGGCGGTTTCAATGAGCAGTTCTTC. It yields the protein CASSDQGGFNEQFF.

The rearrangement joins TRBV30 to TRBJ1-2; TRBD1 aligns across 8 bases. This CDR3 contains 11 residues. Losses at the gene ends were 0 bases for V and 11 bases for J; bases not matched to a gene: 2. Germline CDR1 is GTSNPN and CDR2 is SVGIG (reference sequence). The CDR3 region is CAWSVGTGYTF. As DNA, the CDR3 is TGTGCCTGGAGTGTAGGGACAGGTTACACCTTC.

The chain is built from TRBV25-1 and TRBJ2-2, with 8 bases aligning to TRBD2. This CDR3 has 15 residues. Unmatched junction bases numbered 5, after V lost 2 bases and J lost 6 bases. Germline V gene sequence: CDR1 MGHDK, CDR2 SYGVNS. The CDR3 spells CASSEAERESGELFF. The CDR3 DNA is TGTGCCAGCAGTGAAGCAGAGCGGGAGTCCGGGGAGCTGTTTTTT.

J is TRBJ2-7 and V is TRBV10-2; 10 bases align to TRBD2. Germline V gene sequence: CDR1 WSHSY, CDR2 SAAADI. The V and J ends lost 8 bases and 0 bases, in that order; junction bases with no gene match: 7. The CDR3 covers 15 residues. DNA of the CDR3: TGCGCCAGCGGCCCGGGACTAGCGCCCTCCTACGAGCAGTACTTC. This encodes CASGPGLAPSYEQYF.

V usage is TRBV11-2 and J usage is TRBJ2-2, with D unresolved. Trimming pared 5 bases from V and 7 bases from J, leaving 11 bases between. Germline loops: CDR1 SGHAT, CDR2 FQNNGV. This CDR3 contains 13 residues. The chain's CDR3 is CASSLIEVGELFF. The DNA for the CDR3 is TGTGCCAGCAGCCTCATTGAGGTCGGGGAGCTGTTTTTT.

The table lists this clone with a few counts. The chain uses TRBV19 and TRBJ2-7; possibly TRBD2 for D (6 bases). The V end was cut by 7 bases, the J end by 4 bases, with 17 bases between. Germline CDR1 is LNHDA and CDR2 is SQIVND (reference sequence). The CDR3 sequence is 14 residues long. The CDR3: CASTRDSMSYEQYF. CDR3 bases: TGTGCCAGTACCCGGGACTCCATGTCATACGAGCAGTACTTC.

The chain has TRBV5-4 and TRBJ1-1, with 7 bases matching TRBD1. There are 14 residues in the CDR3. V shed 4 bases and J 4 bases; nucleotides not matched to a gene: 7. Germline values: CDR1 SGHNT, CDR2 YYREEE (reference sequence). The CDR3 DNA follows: TGTGCCAGCAGCGCCGCCGACAGGGTCACTGAAGCTTTCTTT. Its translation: CASSAADRVTEAFF.

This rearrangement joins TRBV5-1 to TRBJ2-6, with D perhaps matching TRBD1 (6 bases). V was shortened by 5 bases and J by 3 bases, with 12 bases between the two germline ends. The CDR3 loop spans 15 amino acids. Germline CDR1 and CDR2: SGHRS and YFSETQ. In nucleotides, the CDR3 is TGCGCCAGCAGGGACAGTCTCGGTGGGGCCAACGTCCTGACTTTC. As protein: CASRDSLGGANVLTF.

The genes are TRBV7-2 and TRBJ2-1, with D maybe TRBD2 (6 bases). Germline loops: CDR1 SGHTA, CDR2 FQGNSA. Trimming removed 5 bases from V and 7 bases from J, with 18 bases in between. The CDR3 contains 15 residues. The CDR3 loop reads CASSEDGTFPNEQFF. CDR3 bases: TGTGCCAGCAGCGAAGACGGGACTTTTCCAAATGAGCAGTTCTTC.

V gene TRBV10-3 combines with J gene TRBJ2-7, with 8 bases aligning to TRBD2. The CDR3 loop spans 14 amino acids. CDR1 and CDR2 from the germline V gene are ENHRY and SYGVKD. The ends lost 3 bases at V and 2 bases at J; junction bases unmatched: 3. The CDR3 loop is CAISDLAGTYEQYF. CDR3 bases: TGTGCCATCAGTGACTTAGCGGGGACCTACGAGCAGTACTTC.

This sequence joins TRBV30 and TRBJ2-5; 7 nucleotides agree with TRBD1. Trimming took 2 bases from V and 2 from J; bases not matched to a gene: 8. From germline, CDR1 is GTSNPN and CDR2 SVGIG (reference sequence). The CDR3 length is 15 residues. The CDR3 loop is CAWSIGGQTQETQYF. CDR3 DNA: TGTGCCTGGAGTATTGGGGGACAGACTCAAGAGACCCAGTACTTC.

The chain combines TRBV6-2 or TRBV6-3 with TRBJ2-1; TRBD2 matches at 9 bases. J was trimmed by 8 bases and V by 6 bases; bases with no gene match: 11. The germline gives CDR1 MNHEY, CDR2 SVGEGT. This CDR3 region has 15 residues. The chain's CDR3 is CASSPRLAGLDEQFF. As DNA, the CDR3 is TGTGCCAGCAGCCCTCGGCTAGCGGGACTCGATGAGCAGTTCTTC.

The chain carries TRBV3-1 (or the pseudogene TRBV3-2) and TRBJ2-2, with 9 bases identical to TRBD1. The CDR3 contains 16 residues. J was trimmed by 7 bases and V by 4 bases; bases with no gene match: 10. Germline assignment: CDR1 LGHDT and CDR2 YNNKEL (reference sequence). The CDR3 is CASSPLGTGRDGELFF. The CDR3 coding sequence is TGTGCCAGCAGCCCTCTCGGGACAGGGAGGGACGGGGAGCTGTTTTTT.

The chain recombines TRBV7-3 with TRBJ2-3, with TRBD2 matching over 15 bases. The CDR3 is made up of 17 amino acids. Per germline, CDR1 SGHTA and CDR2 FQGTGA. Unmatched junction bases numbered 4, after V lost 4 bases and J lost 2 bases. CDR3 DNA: TGTGCCAGCAGCTACGGACTAGCGGGAGGGATCACAGATACGCAGTATTTT. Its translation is CASSYGLAGGITDTQYF. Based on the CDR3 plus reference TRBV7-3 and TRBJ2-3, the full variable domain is GAGVSQTPSNKVTEKGKYVELRCDPISGHTALYWYRQSLGQGPEFLIYFQGTGAADDSGLPNDRFFAVRPEGSVSTLKIQRTERGDSAVYLCASSYGLAGGITDTQYFGPGTRLTVL.

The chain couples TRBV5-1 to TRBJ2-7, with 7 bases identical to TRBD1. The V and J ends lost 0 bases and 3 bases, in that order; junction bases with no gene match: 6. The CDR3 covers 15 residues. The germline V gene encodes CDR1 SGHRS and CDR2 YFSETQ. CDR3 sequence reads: CASSLEGGRGYEQYF. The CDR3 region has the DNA TGCGCCAGCAGCTTGGAAGGGGGCAGAGGCTACGAGCAGTACTTC.

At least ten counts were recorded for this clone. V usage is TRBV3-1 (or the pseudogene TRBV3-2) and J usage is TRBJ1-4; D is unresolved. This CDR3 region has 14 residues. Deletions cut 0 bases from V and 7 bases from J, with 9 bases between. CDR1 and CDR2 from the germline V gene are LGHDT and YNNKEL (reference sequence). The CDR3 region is CASSQDWTSEKLFF. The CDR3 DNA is TGTGCCAGCAGCCAAGACTGGACTTCTGAAAAACTGTTTTTT.

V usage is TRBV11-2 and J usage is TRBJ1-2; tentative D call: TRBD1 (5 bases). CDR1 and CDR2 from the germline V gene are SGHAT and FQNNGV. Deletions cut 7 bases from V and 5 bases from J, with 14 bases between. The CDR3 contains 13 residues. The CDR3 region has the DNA TGTGCCAGCAAGCCCCGGGGGGGTTATGGCTACACCTTC. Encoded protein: CASKPRGGYGYTF.

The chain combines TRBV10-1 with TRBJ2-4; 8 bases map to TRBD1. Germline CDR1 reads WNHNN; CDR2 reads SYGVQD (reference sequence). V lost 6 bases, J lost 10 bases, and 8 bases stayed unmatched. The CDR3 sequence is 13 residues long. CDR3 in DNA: TGCGCCAGCAGCAGCGGACAGGGTCGGATTCAGTACTTC. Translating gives CASSSGQGRIQYF.

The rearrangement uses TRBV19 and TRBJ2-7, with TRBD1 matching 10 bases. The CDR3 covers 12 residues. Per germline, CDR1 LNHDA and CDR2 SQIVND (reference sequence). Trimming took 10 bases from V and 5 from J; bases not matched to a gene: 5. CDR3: CATPGQGNEQYF. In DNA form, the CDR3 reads TGTGCCACTCCGGGACAGGGGAACGAGCAGTACTTC.

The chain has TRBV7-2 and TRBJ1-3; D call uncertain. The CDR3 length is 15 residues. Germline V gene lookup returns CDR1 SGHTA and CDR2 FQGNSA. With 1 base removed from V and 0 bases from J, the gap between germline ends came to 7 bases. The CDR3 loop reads CASSLVQISGNTIYF. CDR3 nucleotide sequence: TGTGCCAGCAGCTTAGTCCAAATCTCTGGAAACACCATATATTTT.

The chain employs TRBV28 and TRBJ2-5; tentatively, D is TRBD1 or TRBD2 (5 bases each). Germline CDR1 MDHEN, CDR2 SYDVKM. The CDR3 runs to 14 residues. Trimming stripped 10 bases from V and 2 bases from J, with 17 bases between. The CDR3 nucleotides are TGTGCCACCAGCGGATGGGGCGGACAAGAGACCCAGTACTTC. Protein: CATSGWGGQETQYF.